The source of this T cell receptor (beta chain) is a study of blood T cell repertoires in COVID-19. Libraries were prepared by immunoSEQ multiplex PCR; TCRdb keeps only in-frame clonotypes and omits some of them. In the table there are some 260,000 clones, about 86% of which are singletons. The V and J ends lost 5 bases and 2 bases, in that order; junction bases with no gene match: 5. Germline CDR1 is SGHTA and CDR2 is FQGTGA. The CDR3 covers 14 residues. With respect to this clone: Within the sample, other DNA sequences also encode this same CDR3.

The sequence came from a man older than 75 with acute or convalescent COVID-19. The source material was peripheral blood. The chain carries TRBV7-3 and TRBJ1-1, with TRBD1 matching over 7 bases. The CDR3 reads CASSPRQGNTEAFF. CDR3 bases: TGTGCCAGCAGCCCCCGACAGGGAAACACTGAAGCTTTCTTT.